This is a list of T cell receptor beta chains from one sample in a study of somatic mutations in cytotoxic T cells in rheumatoid arthritis. Measured with immunoSEQ multiplex PCR; TCRdb has only the in-frame clones, and not every one. The table shows 12,000 to 15,000 clones, with over 80% occurring only once. The sequenced sample was CD8+ T cells sorted from blood. The receptors stem from an adult with rheumatoid arthritis. The CDR3 runs from the conserved cysteine through the conserved F or W. A D gene is named only where the DNA matches it firmly. The listing skips clone size in some rows; elsewhere it reads once, few, many or a size class.

clone size: .; V gene: TRBV29-1; D gene: .; J gene: TRBJ2-5; CDR3 protein: CSARTEFQETQYF; CDR3 DNA: TGCAGCGCACGTACGGAGTTCCAAGAGACCCAGTACTTC
clone size: .; V gene: TRBV28; D gene: .; J gene: TRBJ1-5; CDR3 protein: CASSNLPGPLSQPQHF; CDR3 DNA: TGTGCCAGCAGTAACCTACCGGGCCCTCTAAGCCAGCCCCAGCATTTT
clone size: few; V gene: TRBV28; D gene: .; J gene: TRBJ1-3; CDR3 protein: CASRAPGNTIYF; CDR3 DNA: TGTGCCAGCAGGGCTCCCGGAAACACCATATATTTT
clone size: .; V gene: TRBV4-3; D gene: TRBD1; J gene: TRBJ1-6; CDR3 protein: CASNQGQYNSPLHF; CDR3 DNA: TGCGCCAGCAACCAGGGACAGTATAATTCACCCCTCCACTTT
clone size: .; V gene: TRBV6-6; D gene: TRBD2; J gene: TRBJ2-1; CDR3 protein: CASTGGSIDNEQFF; CDR3 DNA: TGTGCCAGCACCGGCGGGAGTATCGACAATGAGCAGTTCTTC
clone size: .; V gene: TRBV5-1; D gene: .; J gene: TRBJ1-2; CDR3 protein: CASSSDLDSYYGYTF; CDR3 DNA: TGCGCCAGCAGCTCCGACTTAGACAGCTACTATGGCTACACCTTC
clone size: .; V gene: TRBV10-2; D gene: .; J gene: TRBJ1-5; CDR3 protein: CASSEGQSNQPQHF; CDR3 DNA: TGCGCCAGCAGTGAAGGACAGTCCAATCAGCCCCAGCATTTT
clone size: .; V gene: TRBV4-1; D gene: .; J gene: TRBJ2-7; CDR3 protein: CASSQTTGLAYEQYF; CDR3 DNA: TGCGCCAGCAGCCAAACCACAGGGTTGGCTTACGAGCAGTACTTC
clone size: .; V gene: TRBV28; D gene: .; J gene: TRBJ1-2; CDR3 protein: CASSSPGGGYTF; CDR3 DNA: TGTGCCAGCAGCTCCCCCGGGGGAGGCTACACCTTC
clone size: few; V gene: TRBV9; D gene: .; J gene: TRBJ1-2; CDR3 protein: CASSPAPAGLGYTF; CDR3 DNA: TGTGCCAGCAGCCCAGCCCCAGCAGGGCTCGGCTACACCTTC
clone size: .; V gene: TRBV5-4; D gene: TRBD1; J gene: TRBJ1-3; CDR3 protein: CASSLGTAGNTIYF; CDR3 DNA: TGTGCCAGCAGTTTGGGGACAGCTGGAAACACCATATATTTT
clone size: few; V gene: TRBV7-6; D gene: .; J gene: TRBJ2-3; CDR3 protein: CASSLGTEGDTQYF; CDR3 DNA: TGTGCCAGCAGCTTAGGGACAGAAGGGGATACGCAGTATTTT
clone size: .; V gene: TRBV6-5; D gene: .; J gene: TRBJ1-2; CDR3 protein: CASNLPTGLYGYTF; CDR3 DNA: TGTGCCAGCAACTTACCCACAGGGCTCTATGGCTACACCTTC
clone size: .; V gene: TRBV7-8; D gene: .; J gene: TRBJ1-2; CDR3 protein: CASSVGSKGYTF; CDR3 DNA: TGTGCCAGCAGCGTTGGGTCCAAAGGCTACACCTTC
clone size: .; V gene: TRBV2; D gene: .; J gene: TRBJ2-5; CDR3 protein: CASNGLDQETQYF; CDR3 DNA: TGTGCCAGCAATGGACTGGATCAAGAGACCCAGTACTTC